This T cell receptor (beta chain) originates from a study of PD-1 and CTLA-4 blockade in melanoma. TCRdb's table, derived via immunoSEQ multiplex PCR, lists solely in-frame clones and lacks some. Of 15,000 to 20,000 clones listed, 73% are singletons. CDR3 size: 13 residues. Deletions cut 3 bases from V and 3 bases from J, with 8 bases between. Per germline, CDR1 MNHNS and CDR2 SASEGT. This material consisted of CD8+ T cells from peripheral blood, taken before anti-PD-1 treatment. The chain has TRBV6-1 and TRBJ1-2; D remains unclear. This clonotype originated in a human donor with melanoma. The CDR3 DNA reads as TGTGCCAGCAGTGACCGGGTTGACTATGGCTACACCTTC. It yields the protein CASSDRVDYGYTF.